This T cell receptor (beta chain) originates from a study of vaccination and CD4 T cells after COVID-19. Study information: Researchers treated cells with overlapping spike peptides taken from SARS-CoV-2, HCoV-NL63, HCoV-OC43 and HCoV-229E.

Cultured CD4+ T cells had their DNA profiled by the Oncomine TCR Beta short-read assay. TCRdb analysed the PCR reads with MiXCR anew, one entry per CDR3 protein. This table holds thousands of distinct CDR3 sequences, approximately 55% found once. Concerning this clonotype itself: Its antigen is still unknown.

Stated treatment: roughly 11-day PBMC culture with coronavirus spike peptide pools or control peptides (ViraFEST assay). Peptide-pool expansion of antigen-specific T cells preceded TCR sequencing in ViraFEST. CDR3 length: 16 residues. J lost 10 bases, V lost 1 base, and 8 bases had no gene match. CDR1 is LNHDA and CDR2 is SQIVND in the germline V gene (reference sequence). This sequence was found in a human donor who had recovered from COVID-19. The rearrangement joins TRBV19 to TRBJ1-6, with 9 bases aligning to TRBD1. Specimen: CD4+ T cells from blood, cultured in vitro. The CDR3: CASSIVLDRGKSPLHF. Written as DNA, the CDR3 is TGTGCCAGTAGTATAGTCTTGGACAGGGGAAAATCACCCCTCCACTTT. Using reference TRBV19 and TRBJ1-6 for the parts outside the CDR3, the full variable domain is DGGITQSPKYLFRKEGQNVTLSCEQNLNHDAMYWYRQDPGQGLRLIYYSQIVNDFQKGDIAEGYSVSREKKESFPLTVTSAQKNPTAFYLCASSIVLDRGKSPLHFGNGTRLTVT.